This TCR beta chain was captured by sequencing in a study of shared clonotypes between healthy human individuals. This table comes from immunoSEQ multiplex PCR, and its TCRdb copy is limited to in-frame clones, with some not included. The sample lists about 480,000 clones; approximately 85% were seen once. Germline CDR1 and CDR2: SGHDT and YYEEEE. V lost 4 bases and J 1 base, leaving 12 bases between the germline ends. The CDR3 loop spans 14 amino acids. This clone was seen once. Source material: PBMCs. The TCR originated in a woman in her thirties or forties in good health. Some clones in this sample may be carry-over from other donors' samples. The chain carries TRBV5-6 and TRBJ2-7; D remains unclear. This chain's CDR3 is CASSPSPSSYEQYF. The CDR3 region has the DNA TGTGCCAGCAGCCCCTCCCCTAGTTCCTACGAGCAGTACTTC.